Following are 28 T cell receptor beta chains from one sample sequenced in a study of T cell repertoires in cytomegalovirus infection. TCRdb reprocessed the reads via MiXCR and lists one record per CDR3 protein. This sample has roughly 860,000 distinct CDR3 sequences, with approximately 32% found just once. Their specific antigens are unknown. The sample consisted of cultured CD8+ T cells from PBMCs, taken from culture after CMV antigen stimulation. The origin of the receptors is a human donor in good health (CMV status not recorded). Some clones in this sample may be carry-over from other donors' samples.

This clonotype appeared a few times. The chain joins TRBV11-2 to TRBJ2-2; D is unclear. This CDR3 spans 18 amino acids. The germline gives CDR1 SGHAT, CDR2 FQNNGV. V was cut by 1 base and J by 1 base, with 16 bases left in between. CDR3 nucleotide sequence: TGTGCCAGCAGCTTAGGGGCAGGTGGTTCCCTGAACACCGGGGAGCTGTTTTTT. This sequence encodes CASSLGAGGSLNTGELFF.

In its sample, this clonotype was seen a few times. The chain carries TRBV20-1 and TRBJ2-1; 7 bases map to TRBD2. CDR1 DFQATT and CDR2 SNEGSKA come from the germline V gene (reference sequence). The trim removed 0 bases at V and 8 bases at J, leaving 10 bases unmatched. CDR3 length equals 15 residues. The DNA for the CDR3 is TGCAGTGCTAGAGAAACAGCGGGGCCCCCGGATGAGCAGTTCTTC. Translated: CSARETAGPPDEQFF.

This clonotype was detected only a few times. The chain couples TRBV4-1 to TRBJ2-1, with TRBD2 matching over 7 bases. The CDR3 spans 13 residues. The germline V gene encodes CDR1 MGHRA and CDR2 YSYEKL. V trimming: 4 bases; J trimming: 8 bases; junction bases outside the gene matches: 5. In DNA form, the CDR3 reads TGCGCCAGCAGCCGTGGGGGGGGGGATGAGCAGTTCTTC. It specifies CASSRGGGDEQFF.

V is TRBV27 and J is TRBJ2-3, with 8 bases that match TRBD2. Germline trimming cut 6 bases from V and 2 bases from J; bases unmatched to any gene: 10. The CDR3 is made up of 16 amino acids. CDR1 and CDR2 from the germline V gene are MNHEY and SMNVEV (reference sequence). The CDR3 DNA follows: TGTGCCAGCAGCCCAGCAGCGGGGGAGTTCACAGATACGCAGTATTTT. It yields the protein CASSPAAGEFTDTQYF.

This chain links TRBV5-1 with TRBJ1-4; D gene uncertain. CDR1 SGHRS and CDR2 YFSETQ come from the germline V gene. The V end lost 3 bases, the J end lost 4 bases, and 10 bases lay between the germline ends. The CDR3 totals 14 residues. DNA for the CDR3: TGCGCCAGCAGCTGGGCCAGCTTTAATGAAAAACTGTTTTTT. Its translation: CASSWASFNEKLFF. Full variable domain (rest looked up from reference TRBV5-1 and TRBJ1-4): KAGVTQTPRYLIKTRGQQVTLSCSPISGHRSVSWYQQTPGQGLQFLFEYFSETQRNKGNFPGRFSGRQFSNSRSEMNVSTLELGDSALYLCASSWASFNEKLFFGSGTQLSVL.

The CDR3 is CASSPPGLSSTSSYNEQFF. CDR3 in DNA: TGTGCCAGCAGCCCCCCAGGGCTGTCATCTACTAGCTCCTACAATGAGCAGTTCTTC. The V gene is TRBV5-5, the J gene TRBJ2-1, with D perhaps given as TRBD1 or TRBD2 (5 bases each). The CDR3 totals 19 residues. The germline V and J ends were trimmed by 4 bases and 0 bases, with 23 bases remaining between them. In germline, CDR1 is SGHKS, CDR2 YYEKEE (reference sequence). Variable domain in full (rest from reference TRBV5-5 and TRBJ2-1): DAGVTQSPTHLIKTRGQQVTLRCSPISGHKSVSWYQQVLGQGPQFIFQYYEKEERGRGNFPDRFSARQFPNYSSELNVNALLLGDSALYLCASSPPGLSSTSSYNEQFFGPGTRLTVL.

This clonotype was counted a few times. The chain couples TRBV6-1 to TRBJ2-5, with TRBD1 identical over 8 bases. Germline CDR1 is MNHNS and CDR2 is SASEGT. The ends lost 8 bases at V and 5 bases at J; junction bases unmatched: 4. The CDR3 runs to 12 residues. CDR3 sequence reads: CASLDRAETQYF. In nucleotides, the CDR3 is TGTGCCAGCCTGGACAGGGCGGAGACCCAGTACTTC.

This rearrangement joins TRBV27 to TRBJ2-3; no clear D. Deletions cut 9 bases from V and 4 bases from J, with 20 bases between. Germline values: CDR1 MNHEY, CDR2 SMNVEV (reference sequence). The CDR3 consists of 15 residues. The CDR3 DNA reads TGTGCCAGTCCTCACATCGTCCCTGGACCAGATACGCAGTATTTT. Translating gives CASPHIVPGPDTQYF.

About this clonotype itself: One end of the junction fails to match germline, which may point to a read error. The chain has TRBV19 and TRBJ2-5; a weak D match, TRBD1 (6 bases). In germline, CDR1 is LNHDA, CDR2 SQIVND (reference sequence). CDR3 length: 13 residues. CDR3 nucleotides: TGTACCAGCCGAGACAGGAGTCAAGAGACCCAGTACTTC. It translates to CTSRDRSQETQYF.

CDR3 in DNA: TGTGCCGTAGGAAGGGGACAGGGCGGGTCACCCCTCCACTTT. Amino acid sequence: CAVGRGQGGSPLHF. The rearrangement links TRBV7-9 to TRBJ1-6; 9 bases match TRBD1. Looked up from germline, CDR1 is SEHNR and CDR2 is FQNEAQ (reference sequence). V lost 11 bases, J lost 10 bases, and 12 bases stayed unmatched. The CDR3 covers 14 residues.

At least ten counts were recorded for this clonotype. The chain employs TRBV7-8 and TRBJ2-7; 7 bases match TRBD2. In germline, CDR1 is SGHVS, CDR2 FQNEAQ. V trimming: 5 bases; J trimming: 4 bases; junction bases outside the gene matches: 11. CDR3 size: 15 residues. CDR3 protein: CASSAIERGGYEQYF. The DNA for the CDR3 is TGTGCCAGCAGCGCCATTGAGCGGGGCGGATACGAGCAGTACTTC.

There are a few counts of this clonotype. The chain is built from TRBV7-9 and TRBJ1-4; the match to TRBD1 covers 9 bases. The V gene end was trimmed by 4 bases and the J gene end by 4 bases; junction bases not matched to a gene: 4. CDR3 length: 15 residues. CDR1 is SEHNR, CDR2 FQNEAQ, per germline (reference sequence). This CDR3 reads CASSSGTGINEKLFF. The CDR3 DNA reads TGTGCCAGCAGCTCAGGGACAGGGATTAATGAAAAACTGTTTTTT.

The chain employs TRBV4-1 and TRBJ1-1; D uncertain. Trimming cost V 1 base and J 6 bases, with 15 bases left between them. The CDR3 is 15 amino acids. From germline, CDR1 is MGHRA and CDR2 YSYEKL. In DNA, the CDR3 is TGCGCCAGCAGCCAAGGTTGGGCTGTCCTAGCTGAAGCTTTCTTT. It specifies CASSQGWAVLAEAFF.

This clonotype appeared a few times. This chain uses TRBV6-2 or TRBV6-3 with TRBJ2-7; D is unclear. The CDR3 is 13 residues long. The V gene's germline CDR1 is MNHEY and CDR2 SVGEGT. V lost 2 bases to trimming and J lost 1 base, with 6 bases between them. The CDR3 spells CASSYAQSYEQYV. The CDR3 region has the DNA TGTGCCAGCAGTTACGCCCAGTCCTACGAGCAGTACGTC.

The chain couples TRBV27 to TRBJ1-2; the D gene is possibly TRBD1 (5 bases). The length of the CDR3 is 13 residues. Deletions cut 8 bases from V and 3 bases from J, with 13 bases between. The germline V gene has CDR1 MNHEY and CDR2 SMNVEV (reference sequence). The CDR3 sequence is CASRGTDYYGYTF. The CDR3 DNA is TGTGCCAGCCGCGGGACGGACTACTATGGCTACACCTTC.

The rearrangement uses TRBV6-5 and TRBJ2-3; D is unresolved. Germline V lookup: CDR1 MNHEY, CDR2 SVGAGI. Deletions cut 0 bases from V and 2 bases from J, with 12 bases between. The CDR3 spans 16 residues. DNA of the CDR3: TGTGCCAGCAGTTACTCCCGGGTCCCCCACACAGATACGCAGTATTTT. This gives the protein CASSYSRVPHTDTQYF.

The chain couples TRBV27 to TRBJ2-2; tentatively, D is TRBD2 (5 bases). The length of the CDR3 is 16 residues. The germline V gene encodes CDR1 MNHEY and CDR2 SMNVEV (reference sequence). Trimming pared 3 bases from V and 6 bases from J, leaving 17 bases between. The CDR3 DNA reads TGTGCCAGCAGTTTTAAACCGGGGTTCGCATCCGGGGAGCTGTTTTTT. This encodes CASSFKPGFASGELFF.

This clonotype was seen repeatedly, ten times or more. The chain carries TRBV7-2 and TRBJ2-4; D possibly corresponds to TRBD1 (6 bases). CDR1 SGHTA and CDR2 FQGNSA come from the germline V gene. The CDR3 totals 16 residues. Between the trimmed V and J ends, which lost 2 bases and 4 bases, there was a span of 15 bases. As DNA, the CDR3 is TGTGCCAGCAGCTTAATCCCGGCAGGGGAGAAAAACATTCAGTACTTC. Protein product: CASSLIPAGEKNIQYF.

The rearrangement joins TRBV12-3 or TRBV12-4 to TRBJ1-5; 7 bases line up with TRBD1. The trim removed 2 bases at V and 5 bases at J, leaving 6 bases unmatched. The CDR3 covers 15 residues. The CDR3 DNA reads as TGTGCCAGCAGTTTACAGGGGGGGAGAGATCAGCCCCAGCATTTT. Translation: CASSLQGGRDQPQHF.

The chain is built from TRBV12-3 or TRBV12-4 and TRBJ2-2, with D perhaps being TRBD1 or TRBD2 (5 bases each). V was shortened by 2 bases and J by 3 bases, with 13 bases between the two germline ends. There are 16 residues in the CDR3. The CDR3 coding sequence is TGTGCCAGCAGTTTATGGGGCGGGTTAGACACCGGGGAGCTGTTTTTT. Translation gives CASSLWGGLDTGELFF.

This rearrangement joins TRBV19 to TRBJ1-2; TRBD1 is a possible D gene (6 bases). The V end was cut by 5 bases, the J end by 7 bases, with 23 bases between. Germline loops: CDR1 LNHDA, CDR2 SQIVND (reference sequence). CDR3 size: 16 residues. CDR3 sequence reads: CASSSFVDSGFSGYTF. CDR3 sequence (DNA): TGTGCCAGTAGTTCCTTTGTGGACAGCGGTTTTTCTGGCTACACCTTC.

This clonotype was observed at least ten times. V usage is TRBV7-8 and J usage is TRBJ2-7, with D possibly being TRBD1 (5 bases). The germline V gene encodes CDR1 SGHVS and CDR2 FQNEAQ. V was trimmed by 1 base and J by 6 bases, leaving 10 bases between them. The CDR3 extends over 13 amino acids. Here the CDR3 reads CASSLVKGVEQYV. For the CDR3, the DNA is TGTGCCAGCAGCTTAGTCAAAGGGGTCGAGCAGTACGTC.

This chain links TRBV7-6 with TRBJ2-5; D is possibly TRBD1 (7 bases). CDR3 size: 14 residues. V was cut by 3 bases and J by 5 bases, with 13 bases left in between. From germline, CDR1 is SGHVS and CDR2 FNYEAQ. The chain's CDR3 is CASSFRQGGETQYF. The CDR3, as DNA: TGTGCCAGCAGCTTTCGGCAGGGGGGCGAGACCCAGTACTTC.

The rearrangement uses TRBV7-8 and TRBJ1-6; maybe TRBD1 (5 bases). Trimming stripped 2 bases from V and 9 bases from J, with 17 bases between. Germline CDR1 reads SGHVS; CDR2 reads FQNEAQ. This CDR3 region has 16 residues. DNA of the CDR3: TGTGCCAGCAGCTTACGGGACGACCTTCCTAGTTCACCCCTCCACTTT. This sequence encodes CASSLRDDLPSSPLHF.

V usage is TRBV10-3 and J usage is TRBJ1-2; D uncertain. Germline V gene lookup returns CDR1 ENHRY and CDR2 SYGVKD. V lost 0 bases to trimming and J lost 0 bases, with 8 bases between them. The CDR3 totals 15 residues. CDR3 nucleotides: TGTGCCATCAGTGAGTCGCCGGAAGCTAACTATGGCTACACCTTC. Translation: CAISESPEANYGYTF.

The rearrangement uses TRBV12-3 or TRBV12-4 and TRBJ2-7, with 9 bases that match TRBD1. The CDR3 length is 15 residues. Trimming removed 5 bases from V and 7 bases from J; junction bases left unmatched: 12. This chain's CDR3 is CASSGKQGAPEEQYF. DNA for the CDR3: TGTGCCAGCAGTGGAAAACAGGGGGCGCCTGAGGAGCAGTACTTC.

This chain uses TRBV27 with TRBJ2-2; 7 nucleotides match TRBD1. The V segment lost 2 bases and the J segment 3 bases; nucleotides outside the gene matches: 9. The CDR3 extends over 17 amino acids. Germline values: CDR1 MNHEY, CDR2 SMNVEV (reference sequence). The CDR3 here is CASSLLYRGRDTGELFF. The CDR3 region has the DNA TGTGCCAGCAGTTTACTATACAGGGGACGGGACACCGGGGAGCTGTTTTTT.

This sequence joins TRBV5-1 and TRBJ2-6; D remains ambiguous. The germline V and J ends were trimmed by 0 bases and 2 bases, with 6 bases remaining between them. The CDR3 runs to 15 residues. The germline CDR1 and CDR2 sequences are SGHRS and YFSETQ. The CDR3: CASSLAEAGANVLTF. In DNA, the CDR3 is TGCGCCAGCAGCTTGGCCGAAGCTGGGGCCAACGTCCTGACTTTC.